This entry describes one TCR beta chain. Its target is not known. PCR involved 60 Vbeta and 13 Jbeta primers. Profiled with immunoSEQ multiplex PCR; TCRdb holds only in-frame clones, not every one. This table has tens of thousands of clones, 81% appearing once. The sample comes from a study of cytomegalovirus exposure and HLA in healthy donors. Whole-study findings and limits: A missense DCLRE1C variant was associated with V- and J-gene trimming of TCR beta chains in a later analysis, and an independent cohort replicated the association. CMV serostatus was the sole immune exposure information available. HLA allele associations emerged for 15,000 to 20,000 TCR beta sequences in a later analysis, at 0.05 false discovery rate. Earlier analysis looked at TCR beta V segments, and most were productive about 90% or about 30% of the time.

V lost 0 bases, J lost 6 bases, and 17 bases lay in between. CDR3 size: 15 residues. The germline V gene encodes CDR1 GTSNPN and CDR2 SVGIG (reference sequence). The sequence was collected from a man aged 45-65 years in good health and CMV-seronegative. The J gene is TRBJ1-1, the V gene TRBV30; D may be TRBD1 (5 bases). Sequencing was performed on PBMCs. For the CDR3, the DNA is TGTGCCTGGAGTGTACTAGCAGGGTGGTCAGCTGAAGCTTTCTTT. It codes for CAWSVLAGWSAEAFF.